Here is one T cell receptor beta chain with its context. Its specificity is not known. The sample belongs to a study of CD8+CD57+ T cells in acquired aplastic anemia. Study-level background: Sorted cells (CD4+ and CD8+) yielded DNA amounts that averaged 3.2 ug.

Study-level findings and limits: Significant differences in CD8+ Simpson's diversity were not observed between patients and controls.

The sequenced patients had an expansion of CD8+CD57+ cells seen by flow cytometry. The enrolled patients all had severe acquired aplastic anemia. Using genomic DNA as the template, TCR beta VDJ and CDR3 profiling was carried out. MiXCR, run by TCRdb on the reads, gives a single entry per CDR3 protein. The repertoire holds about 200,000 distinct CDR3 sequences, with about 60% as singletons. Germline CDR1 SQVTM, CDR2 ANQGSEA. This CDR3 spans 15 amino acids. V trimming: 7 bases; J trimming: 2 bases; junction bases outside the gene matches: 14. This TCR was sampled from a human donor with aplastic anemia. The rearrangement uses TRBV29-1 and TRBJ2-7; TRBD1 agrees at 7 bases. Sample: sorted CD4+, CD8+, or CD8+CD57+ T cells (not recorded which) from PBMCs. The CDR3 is CSGFIMRGPTYEQYF. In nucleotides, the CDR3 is TGCAGCGGGTTTATCATGAGGGGGCCTACCTACGAGCAGTACTTC.